The 12 T cell receptor beta chains below come from one sample, sequenced in a study of blood T cell repertoires in COVID-19. Generated by immunoSEQ multiplex PCR, the TCRdb table keeps only in-frame clones and is missing some. The sample carries 100,000 to 150,000 clones, over 75% recorded once. Sequencing was performed on peripheral blood. The receptors derive from a man aged 65 to 85 with active COVID-19.

The chain combines TRBV6-1 with TRBJ1-1; the D is unclear. This CDR3 is built from 13 residues. Germline CDR1 reads MNHNS; CDR2 reads SASEGT. Trimming stripped 2 bases from V and 4 bases from J, with 8 bases between. The CDR3 reads CASSEPPGTEAFF. In nucleotides, the CDR3 is TGTGCCAGCAGTGAACCCCCCGGCACTGAAGCTTTCTTT.

The rearrangement links TRBV28 to TRBJ1-2; no clear D. V gave up 5 bases and J gave up 6 bases, with 10 bases separating them. The CDR3 covers 12 residues. The germline V gene encodes CDR1 MDHEN and CDR2 SYDVKM. The CDR3 DNA follows: TGTGCCAGCAGTCCCCGGTCTCATGGCTACACCTTC. Protein: CASSPRSHGYTF.

This rearrangement joins TRBV12-3 or TRBV12-4 to TRBJ2-5; perhaps TRBD1 as D (5 bases). The CDR3 is made up of 12 amino acids. Trimming left V 6 bases short and J 5 bases short, with 10 bases between. CDR3 coding DNA: TGTGCCAGCAGCCAGAGACAGGAGACCCAGTACTTC. Protein: CASSQRQETQYF.

The V gene is TRBV28, the J gene TRBJ2-7; 8 positions match TRBD1. CDR1 and CDR2 from the germline V gene are MDHEN and SYDVKM. Trimming at V came to 11 bases and at J to 5 bases, leaving 11 bases not matched to a gene. The CDR3 consists of 13 residues. The CDR3: CAHRRTGSHEQYF. The CDR3 DNA sequence: TGTGCCCACCGGAGGACAGGGTCCCACGAGCAGTACTTC.

The chain has TRBV6-5 and TRBJ1-6, with a weak D call TRBD1 (5 bases). Germline values: CDR1 MNHEY, CDR2 SVGAGI. With 0 bases removed from V and 7 bases from J, the gap between germline ends came to 10 bases. The CDR3 spans 15 residues. CDR3 protein: CASSYSQAGNSPLHF. The CDR3 DNA reads TGTGCCAGCAGTTACTCCCAGGCAGGGAATTCACCCCTCCACTTT.

The chain combines TRBV6-5 with TRBJ2-5; tentative D call: TRBD1 (7 bases). Per germline, CDR1 MNHEY and CDR2 SVGAGI. V was cut by 4 bases and J by 3 bases, with 15 bases left in between. CDR3 length equals 15 residues. The CDR3: CASSSGGLGKETQYF. For the CDR3, the DNA is TGTGCCAGCAGTTCAGGGGGGTTAGGGAAAGAGACCCAGTACTTC.

The chain has TRBV19 and TRBJ1-5, with D maybe TRBD1 (5 bases). V was shortened by 3 bases and J by 6 bases, with 18 bases between the two germline ends. The length of the CDR3 is 16 residues. Looked up from germline, CDR1 is LNHDA and CDR2 is SQIVND (reference sequence). CDR3 sequence reads: CASSMILLGGIQPQHF. CDR3 nucleotides: TGTGCCAGTAGTATGATCCTGCTCGGGGGAATTCAGCCCCAGCATTTT. The full variable domain, rest sourced from reference TRBV19 and TRBJ1-5, is DGGITQSPKYLFRKEGQNVTLSCEQNLNHDAMYWYRQDPGQGLRLIYYSQIVNDFQKGDIAEGYSVSREKKESFPLTVTSAQKNPTAFYLCASSMILLGGIQPQHFGDGTRLSIL.

This CDR3 reads CASSQALASGTQETQYF. CDR3 nucleotides: TGTGCCAGCAGCCAAGCCCTGGCTAGCGGGACTCAAGAGACCCAGTACTTC. The chain is built from TRBV4-2 and TRBJ2-5; 9 positions match TRBD2. J was trimmed by 2 bases and V by 1 base; bases with no gene match: 8. The germline CDR1 and CDR2 sequences are LGHNA and YNFKEQ. The CDR3 contains 17 residues.

The chain has TRBV5-1 and TRBJ2-5; a weak D match, TRBD1 (6 bases). Germline CDR1 and CDR2: SGHRS and YFSETQ. V was pared by 4 bases and J by 5 bases, with 18 bases between. The CDR3 covers 15 residues. CDR3 DNA sequence: TGCGCCAGCAGCATACGGACAGCCGGCGGGGAGACCCAGTACTTC. As protein: CASSIRTAGGETQYF.

The chain combines TRBV5-6 with TRBJ2-7, with TRBD2 as a possible D gene (6 bases). Per germline, CDR1 SGHDT and CDR2 YYEEEE. This CDR3 spans 14 amino acids. Trimming removed 0 bases at V and 3 bases at J, with 10 bases between. CDR3 amino acids: CASSLGGGIYEQYF. CDR3 bases: TGTGCCAGCAGCTTGGGGGGCGGGATCTACGAGCAGTACTTC.

This clone was counted a single time. The J gene is TRBJ1-2, the V gene TRBV10-3; 10 bases fit TRBD1. Germline V lookup: CDR1 ENHRY, CDR2 SYGVKD. J was trimmed by 7 bases and V by 6 bases; bases with no gene match: 2. The CDR3 length is 12 residues. The CDR3 spells CAISGTGAGYTF. CDR3 nucleotides: TGTGCCATCAGCGGGACAGGGGCTGGCTACACCTTC.

The genes are TRBV27 and TRBJ1-1, with D possibly being TRBD1 (6 bases). Trimming removed 9 bases at V and 4 bases at J, with 15 bases between. Per germline, CDR1 MNHEY and CDR2 SMNVEV (reference sequence). The CDR3 is 13 amino acids. The CDR3, as DNA: TGTGCCAGTTCCGAACAGGGTCGCACTGAAGCTTTCTTT. Protein sequence: CASSEQGRTEAFF.